This entry describes one T cell receptor beta chain. The data were taken from a study of blood T cell repertoires in COVID-19. Study overall: Material from acute and convalescent COVID-19 was sourced from the United States, Italy and Spain. From T cells, B-cell-depleted T cells, or PBMCs came the material, which was cDNA or gDNA.

Seattle patients were enrolled during active infection and followed longitudinally. Methods used by the authors: Scientists estimated how many nucleated cells there were by amplifying reference gene primers. Here immunoSEQ multiplex PCR was the method, and the copy in TCRdb shows in-frame clones only, minus some. V and J calls plus clone size are reproduced from that table; the DNA served to infer D and trimming. The data show about 210,000 clones, roughly 85% seen once. The CDR3 contains 16 residues. V trimming: 4 bases; J trimming: 4 bases; junction bases outside the gene matches: 4. Germline V CDR1 and CDR2: SGHTA, FQGNSA.

V and J are TRBV7-2 and TRBJ2-5, with 15 bases aligning to TRBD2. Sequenced input: peripheral blood. The TCR comes from a woman aged 70-85 years with COVID-19, enrolled during active disease. The CDR3, as DNA: TGTGCCAGCAGCTACGGACTAGCGGGAGGGCCAGAGACCCAGTACTTC. Translating gives CASSYGLAGGPETQYF. The variable domain in full, completed from reference TRBV7-2 and TRBJ2-5, reads GAGVSQSPSNKVTEKGKDVELRCDPISGHTALYWYRQSLGQGLEFLIYFQGNSAPDKSGLPSDRFSAERTGGSVSTLTIQRTQQEDSAVYLCASSYGLAGGPETQYFGPGTRLLVL.